This T cell receptor beta chain was identified during a study of blood T cell repertoires in COVID-19. Data came from immunoSEQ multiplex PCR; TCRdb stores just in-frame clones and leaves some out. In the table there are roughly 190,000 clones, roughly 80% of which are singletons. Germline V lookup: CDR1 SNHLY, CDR2 FYNNEI. The CDR3 sequence is 15 residues long. V was clipped by 4 bases and J by 2 bases; unmatched bases: 4. The V gene is TRBV2, the J gene TRBJ2-3; 9 bases align to TRBD1. The source is a woman aged 60-70 years with acute COVID-19. The sequencing input was PBMCs or T cells enriched from blood (not recorded which). The CDR3 DNA reads as TGTGCCAGCAGTGGAGGGACAGGGAACACAGATACGCAGTATTTT. Translation gives CASSGGTGNTDTQYF.